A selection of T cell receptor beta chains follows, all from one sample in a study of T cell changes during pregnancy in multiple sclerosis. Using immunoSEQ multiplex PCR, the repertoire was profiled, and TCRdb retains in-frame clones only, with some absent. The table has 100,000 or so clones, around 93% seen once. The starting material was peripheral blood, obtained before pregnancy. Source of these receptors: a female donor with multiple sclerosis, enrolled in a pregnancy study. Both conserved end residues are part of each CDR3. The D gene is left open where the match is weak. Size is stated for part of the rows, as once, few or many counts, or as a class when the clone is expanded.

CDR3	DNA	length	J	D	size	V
CASSLGTGLPYEQYF	TGCGCCAGCAGCTTGGGGACGGGACTCCCCTACGAGCAGTACTTC	15	TRBJ2-7	NA	NA	TRBV5-1
CASSGGSTDTQYF	TGTGCCAGCAGTGGCGGGAGCACAGATACGCAGTATTTT	13	TRBJ2-3	NA	NA	TRBV6-4
CASERLGLEGEQFF	TGTGCCAGCGAGAGGTTGGGTCTCGAGGGTGAGCAGTTCTTC	14	TRBJ2-1	NA	NA	TRBV4-2
CASSLTGNLYEQYF	TGTGCCAGCAGTTTGACAGGGAATCTATACGAGCAGTACTTC	14	TRBJ2-7	TRBD1	NA	TRBV27
CASSVDPGGRAGTDTQYF	TGTGCCAGCAGCGTAGATCCCGGCGGGAGGGCCGGCACAGATACGCAGTATTTT	18	TRBJ2-3	TRBD2	NA	TRBV9
CASSFGQTEQYF	TGTGCCAGCAGCTTCGGACAGACCGAGCAGTACTTC	12	TRBJ2-7	NA	NA	TRBV7-2
CASSTSTGWDTEAFF	TGTGCCAGTAGTACCTCAACAGGTTGGGACACTGAAGCTTTCTTT	15	TRBJ1-1	NA	once	TRBV19
CASSPLLPSYTF	TGTGCCAGCAGCCCCCTACTACCAAGCTACACCTTC	12	TRBJ1-2	NA	NA	TRBV7-9
CAIGWTAEATEQYF	TGTGCCATTGGGTGGACAGCTGAGGCTACCGAGCAGTACTTC	14	TRBJ2-7	NA	NA	TRBV10-3
CAISGGTDLSSGANVLTF	TGTGCCATCAGTGGCGGGACAGATCTATCCTCTGGGGCCAACGTCCTGACTTTC	18	TRBJ2-6	NA	NA	TRBV10-3
CASSGTGIPYEQYF	TGTGCCAGCTCAGGGACAGGGATCCCCTACGAGCAGTACTTC	14	TRBJ2-7	TRBD1	NA	TRBV18